Presented here are 26 T cell receptor beta chains from one specimen sequenced in a study of T cell responses to AZD1222 COVID-19 vaccine. The method was immunoSEQ multiplex PCR; TCRdb's version includes in-frame clones alone and lacks a portion of them. This repertoire shows approximately 160,000 clones, 85% to 95% found once; its top ten account for over 0.8%. The starting material was peripheral blood, obtained on day 0 of AZD1222 vaccination. These receptors came from an adult in good health.

The genes are TRBV4-1 and TRBJ1-4, with D possibly being TRBD1 (5 bases). Germline V lookup: CDR1 MGHRA, CDR2 YSYEKL. Trimming stripped 3 bases from V and 2 bases from J, with 13 bases between. The CDR3 extends over 16 amino acids. CDR3 sequence reads: CASSHIPRGTNEKLFF. CDR3 in DNA: TGCGCCAGCAGCCACATACCACGGGGGACTAATGAAAAACTGTTTTTT.

This rearrangement joins TRBV6-5 to TRBJ1-2; D unresolved. The CDR3 has 15 amino acids. Trimming stripped 3 bases from V and 3 bases from J, with 14 bases between. Germline loops: CDR1 MNHEY, CDR2 SVGAGI. For the CDR3, the DNA is TGTGCCAGCAGTTATTCTCTGGGAGGGTACTATGGCTACACCTTC. Encoded protein: CASSYSLGGYYGYTF.

The chain couples TRBV28 to TRBJ1-4, with 7 bases matching TRBD1. Germline lookup yields CDR1 MDHEN and CDR2 SYDVKM. V gave up 11 bases and J gave up 0 bases; unmatched junction bases: 3. This CDR3 comprises 13 residues. The CDR3 spells CALQGTTNEKLFF. The CDR3, as DNA: TGTGCCTTACAGGGGACAACTAATGAAAAACTGTTTTTT.

The chain's CDR3 is CASSRDTNQPQHF. CDR3 DNA: TGTGCCAGCAGCCGGGACACCAATCAGCCCCAGCATTTT. The chain combines TRBV12-3 or TRBV12-4 with TRBJ1-5; D might be TRBD1 (6 bases). V was cut by 6 bases and J by 3 bases, with 9 bases left in between. This CDR3 is 13 amino acids long.

As regards this clone: Within the sample, other DNA sequences also encode this same CDR3. V is TRBV19 and J is TRBJ1-1; D ambiguous. This CDR3 spans 13 amino acids. Germline V gene lookup returns CDR1 LNHDA and CDR2 SQIVND (reference sequence). V lost 1 base and J 1 base, leaving 4 bases between the germline ends. The CDR3 nucleotides are TGTGCCAGTAGTATAGGAGGGAACACTGAAGCTTTCTTT. This codes for CASSIGGNTEAFF.

The V call is TRBV11-1, the J call TRBJ1-4; D gene ambiguous. V lost 1 base and J 5 bases, leaving 5 bases between the germline ends. CDR1 and CDR2 from the germline V gene are SGHAT and FQDESV (reference sequence). The CDR3 extends over 13 amino acids. The CDR3 loop reads CASSLVVNEKLFF. For the CDR3, the DNA is TGTGCCAGCAGCTTAGTTGTGAATGAAAAACTGTTTTTT. The full variable domain, its missing parts supplied by reference TRBV11-1 and TRBJ1-4, is EAEVAQSPRYKITEKSQAVAFWCDPISGHATLYWYRQILGQGPELLVQFQDESVVDDSQLPKDRFSAERLKGVDSTLKIQPAELGDSAMYLCASSLVVNEKLFFGSGTQLSVL.

The chain employs TRBV28 and TRBJ1-6; tentatively, D is TRBD1 (6 bases). Germline loops: CDR1 MDHEN, CDR2 SYDVKM. There are 14 residues in the CDR3. V was clipped by 3 bases and J by 9 bases, with 12 bases between them. The CDR3 here is CASSLVAGVSPLHF. CDR3 nucleotide sequence: TGTGCCAGCAGTTTGGTGGCAGGGGTTTCACCCCTCCACTTT.

The chain is built from TRBV5-5 and TRBJ2-1, with D possibly TRBD1 on 5 matching bases. Trimming cost V 1 base and J 2 bases, with 10 bases left between them. The CDR3 sequence is 15 residues long. Germline V CDR1 and CDR2: SGHKS, YYEKEE (reference sequence). The CDR3 is CASSLSQGPYNEQFF. The CDR3 region has the DNA TGTGCCAGCAGCTTGTCGCAGGGCCCCTACAATGAGCAGTTCTTC.

This clone occurred once. This rearrangement joins TRBV5-1 to TRBJ1-1; no firm D call. Germline values: CDR1 SGHRS, CDR2 YFSETQ. The CDR3 spans 15 residues. The V end lost 4 bases, the J end lost 4 bases, and 17 bases lay between the germline ends. The CDR3 nucleotides read TGCGCCAGCAGCACTTCCGGGAACTGGGGCACTGAAGCTTTCTTT. This translates into CASSTSGNWGTEAFF.

This clone showed up just once. The chain uses TRBV7-8 and TRBJ1-6; D not resolved. V lost 5 bases and J 6 bases, leaving 8 bases between the germline ends. CDR3 size: 13 residues. Looked up from germline, CDR1 is SGHVS and CDR2 is FQNEAQ. CDR3 loop: CASSPELNSPLHF. The DNA for the CDR3 is TGTGCCAGCAGCCCGGAACTTAATTCACCCCTCCACTTT.

The V and J genes are TRBV3-1 (or the pseudogene TRBV3-2) and TRBJ1-6; 7 bases line up with TRBD1. V was pared by 0 bases and J by 10 bases, with 6 bases of the junction left unmatched. Germline CDR1 and CDR2: LGHDT and YNNKEL (reference sequence). This CDR3 region has 15 residues. The CDR3 is CASSQDWGQTSPLHF. DNA of the CDR3: TGTGCCAGCAGCCAAGATTGGGGACAGACCTCACCCCTCCACTTT.

The V and J genes are TRBV6-5 and TRBJ1-4; possible D gene TRBD1, 5 bases. The V end was cut by 6 bases, the J end by 2 bases, with 13 bases between. Germline CDR1 is MNHEY and CDR2 is SVGAGI. CDR3 length: 15 amino acids. The CDR3 loop is CASSWDRATNEKLFF. The CDR3 DNA is TGTGCCAGCAGCTGGGACCGGGCGACTAATGAAAAACTGTTTTTT.

The chain has TRBV4-3 and TRBJ2-2; the D gene is possibly TRBD2 (6 bases). The CDR3 runs 12 residues. Germline V gene data show CDR1 as LGHNA and CDR2 as YSLEER. Trimming took off 4 bases at V and 7 bases at J, with 7 bases between the two ends. DNA of the CDR3: TGCGCCAGCAGCCCAGCGGGCGGGGAGCTGTTTTTT. Amino acids: CASSPAGGELFF.

The V and J genes are TRBV27 and TRBJ1-1; D is unresolved. Looked up from germline, CDR1 is MNHEY and CDR2 is SMNVEV (reference sequence). The CDR3 has 16 residues. V lost 1 base to trimming and J lost 3 bases, with 15 bases between them. The CDR3 loop reads CASSLWGGQSHTEAFF. In DNA form, the CDR3 reads TGTGCCAGCAGTTTATGGGGAGGGCAATCGCACACTGAAGCTTTCTTT.

The chain recombines TRBV5-1 with TRBJ1-2; TRBD1 matches 8 bases. With V trimmed by 0 bases and J by 5 bases, 24 bases remained unmatched. The germline V gene encodes CDR1 SGHRS and CDR2 YFSETQ. CDR3 length: 21 residues. The CDR3 DNA sequence: TGCGCCAGCAGCTTGGACAGCGGACGAGGACAGGGTAGGGAGTTCGGGTATGGCTACACCTTC. It is translated as CASSLDSGRGQGREFGYGYTF.

The chain links TRBV7-9 to TRBJ1-6; possibly TRBD1 for D (5 bases). This CDR3 contains 17 residues. Germline V lookup: CDR1 SEHNR, CDR2 FQNEAQ (reference sequence). Trimming took 3 bases from V and 0 from J, leaving 12 bases between them. In DNA form, the CDR3 reads TGTGCCAGCAGCTTTCACGGACAACGCTCCTATAATTCACCCCTCCACTTT. Encoded protein: CASSFHGQRSYNSPLHF.

On this clone: Other nucleotide sequences from this sample produce the same CDR3. The J gene is TRBJ1-1, the V gene TRBV4-1; the D is unclear. Trimming pared 1 base from V and 4 bases from J, leaving 7 bases between. The CDR3 length is 13 residues. Germline values: CDR1 MGHRA, CDR2 YSYEKL. CDR3 region: CASSQGLGTEAFF. CDR3 DNA: TGCGCCAGCAGCCAAGGGTTAGGCACTGAAGCTTTCTTT.

V is TRBV5-1 and J is TRBJ2-2; D gene uncertain. Germline loops: CDR1 SGHRS, CDR2 YFSETQ. This CDR3 has 17 residues. The V gene lost 0 bases and the J gene lost 0 bases, with 12 bases spanning the gap. The DNA of the CDR3 is TGCGCCAGCAGCTTGGGGGATAACAGCGCGAACACCGGGGAGCTGTTTTTT. Translation gives CASSLGDNSANTGELFF. The full variable domain, in which reference TRBV5-1 and TRBJ2-2 provide the parts outside the CDR3, is KAGVTQTPRYLIKTRGQQVTLSCSPISGHRSVSWYQQTPGQGLQFLFEYFSETQRNKGNFPGRFSGRQFSNSRSEMNVSTLELGDSALYLCASSLGDNSANTGELFFGEGSRLTVL.

The CDR3 region has the DNA TGTGCCAGCATTAGGTCCCGAACCAGCAGCCGAGAGACCCAGTACTTC. Amino acids: CASIRSRTSSRETQYF. The rearrangement links TRBV25-1 to TRBJ2-5, with no clear D. The CDR3 loop spans 16 amino acids. Trimming cost V 7 bases and J 4 bases, with 22 bases left between them. The germline CDR1 and CDR2 sequences are MGHDK and SYGVNS. Using reference TRBV25-1 and TRBJ2-5 for the parts outside the CDR3, the full variable domain is EADIYQTPRYLVIGTGKKITLECSQTMGHDKMYWYQQDPGMELHLIHYSYGVNSTEKGDLSSESTVSRIRTEHFPLTLESARPSHTSQYLCASIRSRTSSRETQYFGPGTRLLVL.

The table lists this clone with a count of one. The genes are TRBV5-1 and TRBJ2-1, with 10 nucleotides matching TRBD2. Germline trimming cut 5 bases from V and 5 bases from J; bases unmatched to any gene: 7. The CDR3 loop spans 15 amino acids. Germline CDR1 SGHRS, CDR2 YFSETQ. CDR3 sequence: CASRYLAGADNEQFF. The CDR3 DNA is TGCGCCAGCAGGTACCTAGCGGGGGCCGACAATGAGCAGTTCTTC.

The chain combines TRBV3-1 (or the pseudogene TRBV3-2) with TRBJ2-1, with no clear D. Germline V gene lookup returns CDR1 LGHDT and CDR2 YNNKEL (reference sequence). CDR3 length: 13 residues. V lost 4 bases, J lost 6 bases, and 10 bases lay in between. CDR3 amino acids: CASSPFSGNEQFF. The CDR3 DNA follows: TGTGCCAGCAGCCCTTTTTCCGGCAATGAGCAGTTCTTC.

The genes are TRBV30 and TRBJ1-1; no clear D. The germline gives CDR1 GTSNPN, CDR2 SVGIG (reference sequence). The CDR3 contains 16 residues. V was cut by 0 bases and J by 1 base, with 15 bases left in between. CDR3 region: CAWSVWRRPQNTEAFF. In DNA form, the CDR3 reads TGTGCCTGGAGTGTTTGGAGGAGGCCACAGAACACTGAAGCTTTCTTT.

This chain links TRBV9 with TRBJ1-4, with D perhaps matching TRBD1 (5 bases). This CDR3 comprises 15 residues. Per the germline V gene, CDR1 is SGDLS and CDR2 is YYNGEE. Trimming cost V 0 bases and J 7 bases, with 13 bases left between them. CDR3 residues: CASSVASSGPEKLFF. The DNA for the CDR3 is TGTGCCAGCAGCGTAGCTTCGTCAGGGCCTGAAAAACTGTTTTTT.

This rearrangement joins TRBV6-5 to TRBJ2-7; tentative D call: TRBD1 (6 bases). The CDR3 covers 14 residues. Trimming took 6 bases from V and 2 from J, leaving 14 bases between them. Germline assignment: CDR1 MNHEY and CDR2 SVGAGI. The CDR3 protein is CASRSQGLAYEQYF. The CDR3 nucleotides read TGTGCCAGCAGATCACAGGGTTTGGCCTACGAGCAGTACTTC.

V is TRBV5-1 and J is TRBJ1-3, with TRBD1 as a possible D gene (6 bases). CDR1 and CDR2 from the germline V gene are SGHRS and YFSETQ. The CDR3 is 15 amino acids. The V end lost 5 bases, the J end lost 1 base, and 13 bases lay between the germline ends. The CDR3 protein is CASRTGTMSGNTIYF. The DNA of the CDR3 is TGCGCCAGCAGAACAGGGACTATGTCTGGAAACACCATATATTTT.

The chain joins TRBV6-6 to TRBJ2-2; 9 nucleotides line up with TRBD2. Germline CDR1 MNHNY, CDR2 SVGAGI (reference sequence). Trimming at V came to 2 bases and at J to 4 bases, leaving 2 bases not matched to a gene. The length of the CDR3 is 15 residues. The CDR3 coding sequence is TGTGCCAGCAGTTACCAAGCGGGGGGCACCGGGGAGCTGTTTTTT. Protein product: CASSYQAGGTGELFF.